The present TCR beta chain was sequenced within a study of CD8 T cells in ankylosing spondylitis. Study outcomes and limitations: Disease-linked clones were reportedly significantly enriched in matched ankylosing spondylitis synovial fluid. About 8 highly homologous variants made up a TCR beta motif, and this motif appeared characteristic of ankylosing spondylitis blood.

Researchers built TCR beta libraries using quantitative 5'-RACE with molecular barcodes. TCRdb processed the 5' RACE reads anew with MiXCR; each CDR3 protein has one entry. This table holds 25,000 to 30,000 distinct CDR3 sequences, over 7% found once. Per the germline V gene, CDR1 is SGHTA and CDR2 is FQGNSA. The CDR3 consists of 13 residues. V was pared by 1 base and J by 8 bases, with 9 bases between. As to this clonotype: Its antigen is as yet unknown.

The clonotype originates from a male donor with ankylosing spondylitis or in good health (not recorded which). J is TRBJ2-4 and V is TRBV7-2; TRBD1 might be the D (6 bases). The sequenced material came from blood. The CDR3 coding sequence is TGTGCCAGCAGCTTAGACAGGGTCGACATTCAGTACTTC. As protein: CASSLDRVDIQYF.